The rows below give T cell receptor beta chains drawn from one sample of a study of tumor-infiltrating lymphocytes in localized non-small cell lung cancer. Profiled with immunoSEQ multiplex PCR; TCRdb holds only in-frame clones, not every one. The sample yields fewer than 11,000 clones, around 64% seen once. Sequenced sample: uninvolved lung tissue not adjacent to the tumor. The receptor source for this set is a human donor with non-small cell lung cancer. CDR3s include the opening cysteine and the closing phenylalanine or tryptophan. A D gene is named only where the DNA matches it firmly. Size is omitted from some rows. Given values are once, few, many or a class for expanded clones.

DNA | CDR3 | D | size | J | V
TGTGCCAGCAGCCCGGGACTCCCCTCGAGGACCCAGTACTTC | CASSPGLPSRTQYF | . | . | TRBJ2-5 | TRBV9
TGTGCCAGCAGCGTTAAATGGGACCAGCCCCAGCATTTT | CASSVKWDQPQHF | . | once | TRBJ1-5 | TRBV7-2
TGTGCCAGCGGTCAAGCTGGGGCCAACGTCCTGACTTTC | CASGQAGANVLTF | . | . | TRBJ2-6 | TRBV7-2
TGTGCCAGCAGTTACCGGACAGGGCGGGAGCAGTACTTC | CASSYRTGREQYF | TRBD1 | medium-sized | TRBJ2-7 | TRBV6-5
TGTGCCAGCAGTTACTGGGGGACTAGGGGGGATACGCAGTATTTT | CASSYWGTRGDTQYF | TRBD2 | . | TRBJ2-3 | TRBV6-5
TGTGCCATCAGTGAGTCGTTGAGACGGCAAAGGTCAGATACGCAGTATTTT | CAISESLRRQRSDTQYF | . | . | TRBJ2-3 | TRBV10-3
TGTGCCAGCAGCTTAGAGACCGTTGAAAAACTGTTTTTT | CASSLETVEKLFF | . | . | TRBJ1-4 | TRBV7-6
TGTGCCAGCAGTATCCAGGGACGGAGCACTGAAGCTTTCTTT | CASSIQGRSTEAFF | . | . | TRBJ1-1 | TRBV2
TGTGCCAGCAGTGCGGGGTACGAGCAGTACTTC | CASSAGYEQYF | . | few | TRBJ2-7 | TRBV2
TGCGCCAGCAGCTTGGTAGGGGAGGAGACCCAGTACTTC | CASSLVGEETQYF | . | . | TRBJ2-5 | TRBV5-1
TGTGCCAGCAGCCCAGGCTACACCATATATTTT | CASSPGYTIYF | . | . | TRBJ1-3 | TRBV7-8
TGTGCCAGCAGTTTCCCCCCCCGCTCGGGGGCCAACGTCCTGACTTTC | CASSFPPRSGANVLTF | . | . | TRBJ2-6 | TRBV28
TGTGCCACCTCGGGACAGGGAAATTCACCCCTCCACTTT | CATSGQGNSPLHF | TRBD1 | few | TRBJ1-6 | TRBV6-5
TGTGCCATCAGTGCGGACCTCTCTTTAGCGGACACTGAAGCTTTCTTT | CAISADLSLADTEAFF | . | . | TRBJ1-1 | TRBV10-3
TGTGCCAGCGGAACAGGGGGCTCTGGGGCCAACGTCCTGACTTTC | CASGTGGSGANVLTF | TRBD1 | . | TRBJ2-6 | TRBV25-1
TGCGCCAGCAGCGCGGGGGGCTCTGGAAACACCATATATTTT | CASSAGGSGNTIYF | . | few | TRBJ1-3 | TRBV4-3
TGCGCCAGCAGCCAAGATCTGCGACAGGGAAACTATGGCTACACCTTC | CASSQDLRQGNYGYTF | TRBD1 | . | TRBJ1-2 | TRBV4-1
TGTGCCAGCTTTATCGGGCACGGCCACTTCTACGAGCAGTACTTC | CASFIGHGHFYEQYF | . | . | TRBJ2-7 | TRBV25-1
TGTGCCAGCGCGAAAGTGGACAAAGGGGGCTATGGCTACACCTTC | CASAKVDKGGYGYTF | . | . | TRBJ1-2 | TRBV9
TGTGCCAGCTCACCACCCCTAGCGGGTGTCTACGAGCAGTACTTC | CASSPPLAGVYEQYF | TRBD2 | few | TRBJ2-7 | TRBV18
TGCGCCAGCAGCCCGACAGGGGAGGATGGCTACACCTTC | CASSPTGEDGYTF | TRBD1 | . | TRBJ1-2 | TRBV4-1
TGTGCCAGTAGGGGGACTAGCGGAGGAGAGACCCAGTACTTC | CASRGTSGGETQYF | TRBD2 | . | TRBJ2-5 | TRBV19
TGTGCCAGCAGGCGACAGGGCTCTGAAGCTTTCTTT | CASRRQGSEAFF | TRBD1 | few | TRBJ1-1 | TRBV7-8
TGTGCCAGCAGCTTAATGGTAGCGGGTGAGCAGTTCTTC | CASSLMVAGEQFF | TRBD2 | . | TRBJ2-1 | TRBV11-3
TGTGCCAGCAGTAAGGGCAATCAGCCCCAGCATTTT | CASSKGNQPQHF | . | . | TRBJ1-5 | TRBV6-4
TGTGCCAGCAGCTCCGGTGGGGGGGGCTCAGGTGGCTACACCTTC | CASSSGGGGSGGYTF | . | . | TRBJ1-2 | TRBV5-6
TGTGCCAGCAGCTCCCCGGTAGCGGGGGCGCTGGGGAATGAGCAGTTCTTC | CASSSPVAGALGNEQFF | TRBD2 | . | TRBJ2-1 | TRBV7-3
TGTGCCAGTAGTCTACTGGGACAGGGGAAAAGCGGAGGCTATGGCTACACCTTC | CASSLLGQGKSGGYGYTF | TRBD1 | . | TRBJ1-2 | TRBV19
TGTGCCAGCAGCCCCCTAGGGACTAGCGGGGAGACCCAGTACTTC | CASSPLGTSGETQYF | TRBD2 | few | TRBJ2-5 | TRBV7-2
TGTGCCAGCAGTTTACTTAGCAATCAGCCCCAGCATTTT | CASSLLSNQPQHF | . | once | TRBJ1-5 | TRBV28
TGTGCCAGCAGCCAAGATCCCAGCTCCTACGAGCAGTACTTC | CASSQDPSSYEQYF | . | . | TRBJ2-7 | TRBV4-2
TGTGCCAGCTCGACCCTGGGTGGTAGCAATCAGCCCCAGCATTTT | CASSTLGGSNQPQHF | . | . | TRBJ1-5 | TRBV4-2
TGTGCCAGCAGCCCTAGGAGAGGGGAGACCCAGTACTTC | CASSPRRGETQYF | . | . | TRBJ2-5 | TRBV7-8
TGTGCCAGCAGCCCTCCAACTAGCGGGGGGTCCGGGACCCAGTACTTC | CASSPPTSGGSGTQYF | TRBD2 | . | TRBJ2-5 | TRBV2
TGTGCCAGCAGGACCCCCGGGACACCCAACACTGAAGCTTTCTTT | CASRTPGTPNTEAFF | . | . | TRBJ1-1 | TRBV2
TGTGCAAGTCGCTTATCTGTTAGCAATCAGCCCCAGCATTTT | CASRLSVSNQPQHF | . | . | TRBJ1-5 | TRBV12-2
TGTGCCAGCAGCCCGACTAGCGGGTCCGGGTCCCCCAACTTC | CASSPTSGSGSPNF | TRBD2 | . | TRBJ2-5 | TRBV6-4
TGTGCCAGCAGCCCCCCGGTGGGGACAGGGTCGGACGAGCAGTACTTC | CASSPPVGTGSDEQYF | TRBD1 | once | TRBJ2-7 | TRBV4-2
TGTGCCAGCAGCCAAGCAGGGAACTATGGCTACACCTTC | CASSQAGNYGYTF | . | . | TRBJ1-2 | TRBV14
TGCGCCAGCAGCAGAGGGGACAGCAATCAGCCCCAGCATTTT | CASSRGDSNQPQHF | . | . | TRBJ1-5 | TRBV5-1
TGTGCCAGCAGCCCCGACGGATCCTACGAGCAGTACTTC | CASSPDGSYEQYF | . | . | TRBJ2-7 | TRBV7-3
TGCGCCAGCAGCCAAGTGGGACTTCAAGATCCCTCTGGGGCCAACGTCCTGACTTTC | CASSQVGLQDPSGANVLTF | . | medium-sized | TRBJ2-6 | TRBV4-1